Listed below are T cell receptor beta chains from one sample, sequenced in a study of blood T cell repertoires in COVID-19. Sequencing used immunoSEQ multiplex PCR; TCRdb keeps in-frame clones, though not all of them. This sample has about 49,000 clones, with around 87% found just once. The sequenced sample consisted of peripheral blood. Receptors originate from a woman at least 80 years old with COVID-19, enrolled during active disease. Each CDR3 is given with its conserved first and last residue. Each record gives: J gene, CDR3 length, D gene, clone size, V gene, CDR3 DNA, CDR3 protein. A D gene is named only where the DNA matches it firmly. Some rows mark clone size as missing; the rest say once, few, many or name a class of expanded clone.

>TRBJ2-7|15|TRBD1|NA|TRBV2
TGTGCCAGCAGTGTGGGGGGACAGGGTTCCTACGAGCAGTACTTC
CASSVGGQGSYEQYF
>TRBJ2-1|16|TRBD2|NA|TRBV24-1
TGTGCCACCAGTGACCTGGGACTAGCGGGCTTCAATGAGCAGTTCTTC
CATSDLGLAGFNEQFF
>TRBJ2-1|15|TRBD1|NA|TRBV6-5
TGTGCCAGCAGGACTATGACAGGGGGTAGGAATGAGCAGTTCTTC
CASRTMTGGRNEQFF
>TRBJ2-5|16|TRBD2|NA|TRBV5-1
TGCGCCAGCAGCTTGGGGGTAGCGGGAGGGCCGGAGACCCAGTACTTC
CASSLGVAGGPETQYF
>TRBJ2-1|16|NA|NA|TRBV5-6
TGTGCCAGCAGTACCCTAGGGGGGGGACCTTACAATGAGCAGTTCTTC
CASSTLGGGPYNEQFF
>TRBJ1-2|15|TRBD1|few|TRBV7-2
TGTGCCAGCAGCTTAGTTGTGGACAGGGGCTATGGCTACACCTTC
CASSLVVDRGYGYTF
>TRBJ1-1|15|NA|NA|TRBV7-9
TGTGCCAGCAGCTTTAGGGGGAAGAAGAACACTGAAGCTTTCTTT
CASSFRGKKNTEAFF
>TRBJ2-7|13|TRBD2|NA|TRBV30
TGTGCCTGGAAGACAGCGGGGGTCTACGAGCAGTACTTC
CAWKTAGVYEQYF
>TRBJ1-2|13|NA|NA|TRBV7-3
TGTGCCAGCAGCCGGGAGGAAGGGGATGGCTACACCTTC
CASSREEGDGYTF
>TRBJ2-1|16|TRBD2|NA|TRBV11-3
TGTGCCAGCAGCTTAGGACGCACTAGCGGGAAGGCCCAGCAGTTCTTC
CASSLGRTSGKAQQFF
>TRBJ2-7|15|TRBD1|NA|TRBV27
TGTGCCAGCAGTATCGACCTGGACAGGGGCCAGGAGCAGTACTTC
CASSIDLDRGQEQYF
>TRBJ2-7|15|TRBD1|NA|TRBV5-1
TGCGCCAGCAGCTCGGGACAGCCCTTATCCTACGAGCAGTACTTC
CASSSGQPLSYEQYF
>TRBJ2-3|18|TRBD2|NA|TRBV6-1
TGTGCCAGCAGTGACCTAGCGGGAGGTTTCGGGGGCACAGATACGCAGTATTTT
CASSDLAGGFGGTDTQYF
>TRBJ1-1|10|NA|NA|TRBV29-1
TGCAGCCTCGCGCGGGCTGAAGCTTTCTTT
CSLARAEAFF
>TRBJ2-7|14|TRBD1|NA|TRBV7-9
TGTGCCAGCAGACCCGGGACAGGGGGAGGCGAGCAGTACTTC
CASRPGTGGGEQYF
>TRBJ2-7|13|TRBD1|NA|TRBV3-1/TRBV3-2
TGTGCCAGCAGGCTACAGGGGGACTACGAGCAGTACTTC
CASRLQGDYEQYF